What follows describes a single T cell receptor beta chain. The data originate from a study of shared clonotypes between healthy human individuals. Naive CD8 populations comprised CD45RO-negative cells positively selected for CCR7, excluding terminally differentiated effector memory CD45RA+ cells. Original handling: Quality scores were absent from the junction-only immunoSEQ sequences, so filtering differed. Assay used: immunoSEQ multiplex PCR; TCRdb lists only in-frame clones, some missing. That table gives V, J and clone size, and the DNA gave D and trimming. Of around 580,000 clones in the sample, more than 95% were seen once. Sequencing input: naive CD8+ T cells sorted from blood. This TCR derives from a man younger than 40 in good health.

The CDR3 spells CASSLRDYEQYF. DNA of the CDR3: TGCGCCAGCAGCTTGCGGGACTACGAGCAGTACTTC. The V call is TRBV5-1, the J call TRBJ2-7; TRBD2 is a possible D gene (5 bases). The V gene's germline CDR1 is SGHRS and CDR2 YFSETQ. The CDR3 extends over 12 amino acids. Trimming stripped 1 base from V and 3 bases from J, with 5 bases between.